Shown below are 18 T cell receptor beta chains from a single sample sequenced in a study of cytomegalovirus exposure and HLA in healthy donors. PCR involved 60 Vbeta and 13 Jbeta primers. Profiling relied on immunoSEQ multiplex PCR, and the TCRdb table lists in-frame clones only, not all of them. The sample holds 100,000 or so clones, around three quarters seen once. The material sequenced was PBMCs. The receptors stem from a middle-aged woman in good health and CMV-seronegative.

V and J are TRBV10-3 and TRBJ2-7, with 7 bases identical to TRBD2. The length of the CDR3 is 14 residues. V shed 4 bases and J 7 bases; nucleotides not matched to a gene: 10. Germline CDR1 and CDR2: ENHRY and SYGVKD. The CDR3 DNA follows: TGTGCCATCAGTGGCCAGCGGGGTGCGCGGGAGCAGTACTTC. Amino acids: CAISGQRGAREQYF.

This chain connects TRBV19 to TRBJ1-2; no clear D. The CDR3 runs 13 residues. Germline V gene data show CDR1 as LNHDA and CDR2 as SQIVND (reference sequence). Trimming stripped 7 bases from V and 3 bases from J, with 12 bases between. The CDR3 is CASKDLEDYGYTF. CDR3 DNA: TGTGCCAGTAAGGATCTGGAGGACTATGGCTACACCTTC.

The J gene is TRBJ2-7, the V gene TRBV7-9; 8 bases match TRBD1. The germline CDR1 and CDR2 sequences are SEHNR and FQNEAQ (reference sequence). The CDR3 runs 14 residues. Trimming took 1 base from V and 6 from J; bases not matched to a gene: 5. CDR3 in amino acids: CASSLDWTGTEQYF. The CDR3 coding sequence is TGTGCCAGCAGCTTAGATTGGACAGGGACCGAGCAGTACTTC.

The gene calls are TRBV9 and TRBJ2-5, with 7 bases identical to TRBD1. The CDR3 covers 15 residues. Per the germline V gene, CDR1 is SGDLS and CDR2 is YYNGEE. Trimming at V came to 4 bases and at J to 9 bases, leaving 15 bases not matched to a gene. This CDR3 is CASSPPGQTRGAQYF. In nucleotides, the CDR3 is TGTGCCAGCAGCCCACCGGGACAGACCAGAGGAGCCCAGTACTTC.

The chain employs TRBV18 and TRBJ2-7; TRBD1 agrees at 11 bases. Germline trimming cut 4 bases from V and 0 bases from J; bases unmatched to any gene: 11. The CDR3 spans 18 residues. Germline CDR1 is KGHSH and CDR2 is LQKENI. In DNA form, the CDR3 reads TGTGCCAGCTCACTAACTGGACAGGGGGCGGTCAGCTCCTACGAGCAGTACTTC. Protein: CASSLTGQGAVSSYEQYF.

V gene TRBV5-4 combines with J gene TRBJ1-1; TRBD1 aligns across 9 bases. The CDR3 is 14 amino acids. V dropped 5 bases and J dropped 7; count of bases not matched to a gene: 9. Germline assignment: CDR1 SGHNT and CDR2 YYREEE (reference sequence). The CDR3 region is CASRETQGAGEAFF. The CDR3, as DNA: TGTGCCAGCAGAGAGACACAGGGGGCCGGTGAAGCTTTCTTT.

Details on this clone: Different DNA sequences within this sample yield the same CDR3. The rearrangement uses TRBV7-2 and TRBJ1-5, with D unresolved. V dropped 1 base and J dropped 0 bases, with 4 bases sitting between them. The CDR3 has 14 amino acids. Germline V gene lookup returns CDR1 SGHTA and CDR2 FQGNSA. The CDR3 DNA is TGTGCCAGCAGCTTAGGCTATAGCAATCAGCCCCAGCATTTT. Protein product: CASSLGYSNQPQHF.

The J gene is TRBJ2-5, the V gene TRBV7-2; D possibly corresponds to TRBD2 (6 bases). V lost 6 bases and J 1 base, leaving 24 bases between the germline ends. From germline, CDR1 is SGHTA and CDR2 FQGNSA. The CDR3 runs 18 residues. The CDR3: CASSRGRFGLDLQETQYF. Here the CDR3 DNA reads TGTGCCAGCAGTCGTGGGAGGTTCGGGCTAGACCTCCAAGAGACCCAGTACTTC.

The count of this clone is one. This chain joins TRBV4-1 and TRBJ2-3; no clear D. Germline V gene sequence: CDR1 MGHRA, CDR2 YSYEKL. With 1 base removed from V and 5 bases from J, the gap between germline ends came to 7 bases. CDR3 length equals 13 residues. CDR3 coding DNA: TGCGCCAGCAGCCAAGTAATGAGAGATACGCAGTATTTT. It yields the protein CASSQVMRDTQYF.

For the CDR3, the DNA is TGTGCCAGTAGTATCCTTGGACAGACCGAAGCTTTCTTT. As protein: CASSILGQTEAFF. The V and J genes are TRBV19 and TRBJ1-1, with D tentatively TRBD1 (6 bases). From germline, CDR1 is LNHDA and CDR2 SQIVND (reference sequence). V lost 3 bases and J 8 bases, leaving 13 bases between the germline ends. This CDR3 has 13 amino acids.

The V and J genes are TRBV2 and TRBJ2-1; 10 bases map to TRBD1. V gave up 6 bases and J gave up 7 bases; unmatched junction bases: 3. The CDR3 loop spans 13 amino acids. Per the germline V gene, CDR1 is SNHLY and CDR2 is FYNNEI. The CDR3 spells CASSGQGVNEQFF. The DNA of the CDR3 is TGTGCCAGCAGCGGACAGGGGGTAAATGAGCAGTTCTTC.

This chain uses TRBV4-1 with TRBJ1-6; 7 bases align to TRBD1. J was trimmed by 5 bases and V by 7 bases; bases with no gene match: 11. In germline, CDR1 is MGHRA, CDR2 YSYEKL. CDR3 size: 16 residues. CDR3 loop: CASKSQGPLDNSPLHF. CDR3 sequence (DNA): TGCGCCAGCAAATCACAGGGGCCACTGGATAATTCACCCCTCCACTTT.

V usage is TRBV28 and J usage is TRBJ2-1; TRBD2 agrees at 15 bases. Looked up from germline, CDR1 is MDHEN and CDR2 is SYDVKM. There are 14 residues in the CDR3. The V and J ends lost 8 bases and 5 bases, in that order; junction bases with no gene match: 1. The CDR3 DNA is TGTGCCAGCGGACTAGCGGGAGGGCACAATGAGCAGTTCTTC. It codes for CASGLAGGHNEQFF.

This chain connects TRBV11-2 to TRBJ2-5; 14 bases align to TRBD2. V lost 7 bases and J lost 5; bases outside the gene matches: 9. Germline CDR1 reads SGHAT; CDR2 reads FQNNGV. This CDR3 is built from 16 residues. In DNA form, the CDR3 reads TGTGCCAGCATCAGAGGGACTAGCGGGAGTCGGGAGACCCAGTACTTC. This codes for CASIRGTSGSRETQYF.

This sequence joins TRBV20-1 and TRBJ1-4; D gene ambiguous. V lost 2 bases, J lost 8 bases, and 6 bases lay in between. Germline V gives CDR1 DFQATT, CDR2 SNEGSKA (reference sequence). The CDR3 runs 11 residues. As DNA, the CDR3 is TGCAGTGCTAGACAGTTCGAAAAACTGTTTTTT. Protein product: CSARQFEKLFF.

The rearrangement links TRBV10-3 to TRBJ2-3; 10 bases fit TRBD2. V lost 2 bases, J lost 2 bases, and 7 bases stayed unmatched. Germline V lookup: CDR1 ENHRY, CDR2 SYGVKD. The CDR3 runs 17 residues. CDR3 sequence reads: CAISERRTSGLTDTQYF. Here the CDR3 DNA reads TGTGCCATCAGTGAGCGGAGGACTAGCGGACTCACAGATACGCAGTATTTT.

This chain uses TRBV21-1 with TRBJ2-5; TRBD2 is taken as the D call from the table, unchecked against the DNA. TRBV21-1 represents a pseudogene. CDR3 size: 17 residues. The CDR3 spells CARPGASGGQSQETQYF. CDR3 in DNA: TGTGCCCGCCCCGGGGCTAGCGGGGGACAAAGCCAAGAGACCCAGTACTTC.

The chain employs TRBV5-1 and TRBJ2-2; tentatively, D is TRBD1 (5 bases). Trimming removed 0 bases at V and 0 bases at J, with 6 bases between. Germline V gives CDR1 SGHRS, CDR2 YFSETQ. The CDR3 sequence is 15 residues long. CDR3 sequence reads: CASSLDRTNTGELFF. DNA of the CDR3: TGCGCCAGCAGCTTGGACAGGACGAACACCGGGGAGCTGTTTTTT.